Each of the 5 T cell receptor beta chains below was sequenced from the same sample in a study of control samples from healthy donors and cancer patients (TCRdb year 2020). The library was made by the immunoSEQ multiplex PCR assay. TCRdb mirrors the immuneACCESS table, restricted to in-frame sequences. Some clones are absent from its copies; in checked studies, under half trace to an unresolved V gene, and the reason for the others is unknown. For this sample there are 150,000 or so clones; about 93% appear just once. Of the sample, over 4% is held by the ten largest clones. The sequencing sample was made of blood. The receptors were sampled from a woman between 55 and 75 years old in good health.

V is TRBV10-2 and J is TRBJ1-2; TRBD1 is a possible D gene (6 bases). Per the germline V gene, CDR1 is WSHSY and CDR2 is SAAADI. The length of the CDR3 is 15 residues. Trimming cost V 3 bases and J 8 bases, with 19 bases left between them. CDR3 loop: CASSDGQGLLMGYTF. The CDR3 coding sequence is TGCGCCAGCAGTGACGGCCAGGGGTTACTCATGGGCTACACCTTC.

The chain links TRBV18 to TRBJ1-5, with D hard to call. Germline V gives CDR1 KGHSH, CDR2 LQKENI. This CDR3 is 14 amino acids long. Trimming took off 1 base at V and 6 bases at J, with 10 bases between the two ends. In nucleotides, the CDR3 is TGTGCCAGCTCACCACAGGACGCTGGTCAGCCCCAGCATTTT. Its protein product is CASSPQDAGQPQHF.

The genes are TRBV6-5 and TRBJ1-5, with D unresolved. This CDR3 has 14 amino acids. In germline, CDR1 is MNHEY, CDR2 SVGAGI. V gave up 4 bases and J gave up 7 bases, with 14 bases separating them. Here the CDR3 reads CASSLGFSIQPQHF. The CDR3 DNA is TGTGCCAGCAGTTTAGGGTTTTCCATCCAGCCCCAGCATTTT.

The CDR3 loop reads CASSKRTANYGYTF. The CDR3 nucleotides read TGTGCCAGCAGCAAAAGGACAGCTAACTATGGCTACACCTTC. The chain employs TRBV5-6 and TRBJ1-2, with D possibly matching TRBD1 (6 bases). The V end was cut by 4 bases, the J end by 0 bases, with 10 bases between. In germline, CDR1 is SGHDT, CDR2 YYEEEE. This CDR3 has 14 amino acids.

The chain is built from TRBV11-1 and TRBJ2-7; 7 bases agree with TRBD1. The germline V gene has CDR1 SGHAT and CDR2 FQDESV (reference sequence). Trimming at V came to 5 bases and at J to 6 bases, leaving 13 bases not matched to a gene. The CDR3 has 15 amino acids. The CDR3 spells CASSGQTGSLGEQYF. The CDR3 DNA reads TGTGCCAGCAGCGGTCAGACAGGGAGCCTGGGCGAGCAGTACTTC.